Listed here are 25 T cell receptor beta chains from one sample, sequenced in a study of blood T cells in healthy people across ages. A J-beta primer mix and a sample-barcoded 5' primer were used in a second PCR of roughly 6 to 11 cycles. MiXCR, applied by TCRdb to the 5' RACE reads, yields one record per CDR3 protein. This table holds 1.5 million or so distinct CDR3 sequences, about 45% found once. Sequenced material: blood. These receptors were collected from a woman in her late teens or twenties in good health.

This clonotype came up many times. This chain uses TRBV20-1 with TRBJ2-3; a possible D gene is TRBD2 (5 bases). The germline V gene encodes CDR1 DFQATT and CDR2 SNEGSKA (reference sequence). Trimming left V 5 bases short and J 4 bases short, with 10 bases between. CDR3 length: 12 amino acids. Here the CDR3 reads CSASRGADTQYF. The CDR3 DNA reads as TGCAGTGCTTCACGGGGTGCAGATACGCAGTATTTT.

CDR3 DNA: TGTGCCAGCAGTTTAGGGGCCGGGGCCTACGAGCAGTTCTTC. Amino acid sequence: CASSLGAGAYEQFF. The rearrangement uses TRBV12-3 or TRBV12-4 and TRBJ2-1; perhaps D is TRBD1 or TRBD2 (5 bases each). Trimming left V 1 base short and J 10 bases short, with 14 bases between. The CDR3 contains 14 residues.

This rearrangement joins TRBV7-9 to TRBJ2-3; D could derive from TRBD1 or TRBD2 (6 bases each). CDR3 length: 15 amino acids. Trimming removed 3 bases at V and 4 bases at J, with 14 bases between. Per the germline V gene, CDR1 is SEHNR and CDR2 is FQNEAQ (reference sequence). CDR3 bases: TGTGCCAGCAGCTTTCCAAGGGGGGTCGCAGATACGCAGTATTTT. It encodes CASSFPRGVADTQYF.

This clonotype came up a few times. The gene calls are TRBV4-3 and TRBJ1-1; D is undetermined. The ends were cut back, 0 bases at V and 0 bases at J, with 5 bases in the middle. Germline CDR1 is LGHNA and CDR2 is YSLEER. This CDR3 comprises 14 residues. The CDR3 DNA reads TGCGCCAGCAGCCAAGAGCCTATGAACACTGAAGCTTTCTTT. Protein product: CASSQEPMNTEAFF.

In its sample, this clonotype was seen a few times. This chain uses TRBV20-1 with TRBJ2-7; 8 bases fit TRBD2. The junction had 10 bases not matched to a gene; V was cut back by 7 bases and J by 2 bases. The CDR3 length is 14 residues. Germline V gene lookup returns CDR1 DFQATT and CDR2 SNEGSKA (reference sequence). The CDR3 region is CSGRAGVGPYEQYF. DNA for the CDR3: TGCAGTGGGCGAGCGGGAGTAGGCCCCTACGAGCAGTACTTC.

The CDR3 sequence: CASSYASGSNQPQHF. CDR3 DNA sequence: TGTGCCAGCAGCTACGCGTCCGGGAGCAATCAGCCCCAGCATTTT. The rearrangement uses TRBV7-9 and TRBJ1-5; D is uncertain. CDR3 size: 15 residues. The V and J ends lost 4 bases and 1 base respectively, with 11 bases between them. Germline V gene sequence: CDR1 SEHNR, CDR2 FQNEAQ (reference sequence).

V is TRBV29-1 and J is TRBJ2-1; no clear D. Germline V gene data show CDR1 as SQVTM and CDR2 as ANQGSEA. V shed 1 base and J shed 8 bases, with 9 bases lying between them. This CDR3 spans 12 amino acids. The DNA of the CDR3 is TGCAGCGTTGAAGGGTACACCGATGAGCAGTTCTTC. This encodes CSVEGYTDEQFF.

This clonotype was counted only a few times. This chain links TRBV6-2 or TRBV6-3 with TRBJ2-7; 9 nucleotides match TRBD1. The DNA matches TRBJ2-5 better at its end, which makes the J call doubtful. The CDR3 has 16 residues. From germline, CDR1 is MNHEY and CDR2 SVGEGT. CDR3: CASNLIGTGSQETQYF. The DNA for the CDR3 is TGTGCCAGCAACCTAATCGGGACAGGGAGTCAGGAGACCCAGTACTTC.

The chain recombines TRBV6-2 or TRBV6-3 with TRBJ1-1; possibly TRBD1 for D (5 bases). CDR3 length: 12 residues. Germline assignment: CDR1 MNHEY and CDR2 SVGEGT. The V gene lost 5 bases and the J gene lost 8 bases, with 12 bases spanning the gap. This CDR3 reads CASSGEGPEAFF. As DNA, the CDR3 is TGTGCCAGCAGTGGCGAGGGGCCCGAAGCTTTCTTT.

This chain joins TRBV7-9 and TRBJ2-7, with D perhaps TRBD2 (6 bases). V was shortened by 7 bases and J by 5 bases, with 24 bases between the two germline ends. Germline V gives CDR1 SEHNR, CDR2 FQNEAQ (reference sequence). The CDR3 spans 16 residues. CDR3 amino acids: CASTPPQGLNLDEQYF. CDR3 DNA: TGTGCCAGCACACCACCCCAAGGACTAAATTTGGACGAGCAGTACTTC.

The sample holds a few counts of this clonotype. This CDR3 reads CASSQIELQETQYF. The CDR3 DNA follows: TGCGCCAGCAGCCAAATAGAACTCCAAGAGACCCAGTACTTC. The rearrangement uses TRBV4-1 and TRBJ2-5; D ambiguous. V lost 2 bases and J lost 1, with 8 bases in between. The CDR3 is 14 residues long. In germline, CDR1 is MGHRA, CDR2 YSYEKL.

For the CDR3, the DNA is TGTGCCAGCGCGAGGACGGCTGAAGAAAAACTGTTTTTT. Its translation: CASARTAEEKLFF. V gene TRBV6-6 combines with J gene TRBJ1-4; D uncertain. There are 13 residues in the CDR3. Germline V lookup: CDR1 MNHNY, CDR2 SVGAGI (reference sequence). V lost 8 bases and J lost 8, with 15 bases in between.

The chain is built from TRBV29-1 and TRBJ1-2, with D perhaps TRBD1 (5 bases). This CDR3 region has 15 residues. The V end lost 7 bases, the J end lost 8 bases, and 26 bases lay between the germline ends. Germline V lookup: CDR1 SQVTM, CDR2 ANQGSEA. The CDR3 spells CSALDSVAGFLGYTF. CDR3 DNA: TGCAGCGCCTTAGACAGCGTCGCTGGCTTTCTGGGCTACACCTTC.

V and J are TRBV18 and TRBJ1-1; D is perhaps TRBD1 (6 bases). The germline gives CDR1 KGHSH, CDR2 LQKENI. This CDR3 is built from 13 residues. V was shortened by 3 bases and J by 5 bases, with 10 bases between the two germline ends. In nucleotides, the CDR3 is TGTGCCAGCTCACCGAGGGGGAAAACTGAAGCTTTCTTT. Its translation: CASSPRGKTEAFF.

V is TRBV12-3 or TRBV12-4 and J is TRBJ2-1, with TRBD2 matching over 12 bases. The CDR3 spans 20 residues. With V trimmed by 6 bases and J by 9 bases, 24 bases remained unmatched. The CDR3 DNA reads TGTGCCAGCAGCCCTGTAAGGAGGGGGCTAGCGGGAGGGCCTAGGGGTGAGCAGTTCTTC. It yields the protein CASSPVRRGLAGGPRGEQFF.

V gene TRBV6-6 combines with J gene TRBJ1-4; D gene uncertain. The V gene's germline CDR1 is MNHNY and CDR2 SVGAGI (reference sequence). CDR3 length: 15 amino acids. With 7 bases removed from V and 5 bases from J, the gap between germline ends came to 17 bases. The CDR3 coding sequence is TGTGCCAGCACCCCGACCGCGGGCCCGAATGAAAAACTGTTTTTT. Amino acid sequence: CASTPTAGPNEKLFF.

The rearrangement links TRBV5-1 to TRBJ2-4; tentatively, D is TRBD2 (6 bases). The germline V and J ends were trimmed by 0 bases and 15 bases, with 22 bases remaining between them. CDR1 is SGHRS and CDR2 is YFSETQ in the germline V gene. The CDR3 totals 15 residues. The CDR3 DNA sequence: TGCGCCAGCAGCTTGGCAGTAGGAGGGGCCTACGAGCTGTACTTC. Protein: CASSLAVGGAYELYF.

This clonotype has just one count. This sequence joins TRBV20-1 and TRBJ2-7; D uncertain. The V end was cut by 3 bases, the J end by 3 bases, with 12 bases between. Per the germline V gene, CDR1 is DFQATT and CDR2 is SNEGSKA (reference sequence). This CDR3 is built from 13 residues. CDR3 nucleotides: TGCAGTGCTAGCGAGATTGTAGGCTACGAGCAGTACTTC. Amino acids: CSASEIVGYEQYF.

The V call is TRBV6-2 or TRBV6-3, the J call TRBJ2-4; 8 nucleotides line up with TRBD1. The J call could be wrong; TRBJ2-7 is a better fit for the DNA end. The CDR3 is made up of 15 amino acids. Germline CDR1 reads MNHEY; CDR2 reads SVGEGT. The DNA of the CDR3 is TGTGCCAGCAGTTACTCGACAACAGGGGGTCACGAGCAGTACTTC. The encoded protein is CASSYSTTGGHEQYF.

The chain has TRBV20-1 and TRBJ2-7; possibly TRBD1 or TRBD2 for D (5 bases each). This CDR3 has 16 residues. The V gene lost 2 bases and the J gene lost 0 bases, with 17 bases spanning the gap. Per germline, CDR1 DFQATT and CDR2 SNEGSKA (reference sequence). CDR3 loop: CSARLPGASRSYEQYF. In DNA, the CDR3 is TGCAGTGCTAGACTCCCCGGGGCCTCACGCTCCTACGAGCAGTACTTC.

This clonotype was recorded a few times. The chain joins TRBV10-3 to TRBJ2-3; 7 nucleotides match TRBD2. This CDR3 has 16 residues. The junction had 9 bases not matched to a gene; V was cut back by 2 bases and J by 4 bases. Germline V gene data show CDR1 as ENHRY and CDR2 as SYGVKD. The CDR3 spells CAISEGRTSQSDTQYF. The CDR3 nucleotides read TGTGCCATCAGTGAGGGCCGGACTAGTCAATCAGATACGCAGTATTTT.

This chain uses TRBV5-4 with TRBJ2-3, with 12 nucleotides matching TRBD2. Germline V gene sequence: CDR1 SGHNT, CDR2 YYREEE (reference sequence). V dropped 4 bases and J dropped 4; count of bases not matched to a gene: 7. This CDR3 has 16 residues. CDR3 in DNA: TGTGCCAGCAGCCTGAACGGACTAGCGGGGTCAGATACGCAGTATTTT. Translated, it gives CASSLNGLAGSDTQYF.

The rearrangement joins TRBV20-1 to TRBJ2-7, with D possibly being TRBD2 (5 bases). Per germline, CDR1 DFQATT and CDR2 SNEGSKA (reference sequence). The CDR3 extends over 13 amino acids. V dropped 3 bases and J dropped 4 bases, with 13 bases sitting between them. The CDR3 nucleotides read TGCAGTGCTAGGGCACTAGAGGGTTACGAGCAGTACTTC. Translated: CSARALEGYEQYF.

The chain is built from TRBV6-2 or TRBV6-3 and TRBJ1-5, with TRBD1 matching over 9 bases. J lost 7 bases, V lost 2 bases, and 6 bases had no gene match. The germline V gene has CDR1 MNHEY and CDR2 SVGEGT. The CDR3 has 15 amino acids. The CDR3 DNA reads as TGTGCCAGCAGTTACGTCGGGACAGGGCGGCAGCCCCAGCATTTT. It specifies CASSYVGTGRQPQHF.

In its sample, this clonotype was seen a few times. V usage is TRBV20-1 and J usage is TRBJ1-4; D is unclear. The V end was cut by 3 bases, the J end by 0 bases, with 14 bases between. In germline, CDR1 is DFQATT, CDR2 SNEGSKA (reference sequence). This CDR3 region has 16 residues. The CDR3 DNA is TGCAGTGCTAGCCTTCTCCAGGATACAACTAATGAAAAACTGTTTTTT. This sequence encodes CSASLLQDTTNEKLFF.